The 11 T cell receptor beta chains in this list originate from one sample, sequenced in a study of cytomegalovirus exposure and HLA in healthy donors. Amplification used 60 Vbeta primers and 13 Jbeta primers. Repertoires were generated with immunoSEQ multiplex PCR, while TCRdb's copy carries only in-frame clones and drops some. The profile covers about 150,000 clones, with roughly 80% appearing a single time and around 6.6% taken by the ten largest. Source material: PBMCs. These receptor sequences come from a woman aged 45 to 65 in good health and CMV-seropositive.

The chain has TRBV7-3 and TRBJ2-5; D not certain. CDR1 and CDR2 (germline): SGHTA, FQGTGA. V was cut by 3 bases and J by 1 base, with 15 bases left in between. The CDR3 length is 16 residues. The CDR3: CASSLGPGAVQETQYF. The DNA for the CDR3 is TGTGCCAGCAGCTTGGGCCCCGGTGCCGTCCAAGAGACCCAGTACTTC.

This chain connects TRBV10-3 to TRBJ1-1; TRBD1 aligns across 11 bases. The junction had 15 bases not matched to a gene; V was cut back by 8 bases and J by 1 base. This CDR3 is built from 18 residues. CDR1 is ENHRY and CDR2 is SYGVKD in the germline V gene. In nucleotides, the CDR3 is TGTGCCATCGGGGGGACAGGGGGAGTGGATATAGGGAACACTGAAGCTTTCTTT. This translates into CAIGGTGGVDIGNTEAFF.

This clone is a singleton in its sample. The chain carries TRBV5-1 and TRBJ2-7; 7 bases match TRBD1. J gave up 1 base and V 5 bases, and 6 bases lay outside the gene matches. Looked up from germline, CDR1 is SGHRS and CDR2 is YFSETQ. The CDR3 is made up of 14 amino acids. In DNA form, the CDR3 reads TGCGCCAGCAGGCCAGGGGGTAGGTCCTACGAGCAGTACTTC. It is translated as CASRPGGRSYEQYF.

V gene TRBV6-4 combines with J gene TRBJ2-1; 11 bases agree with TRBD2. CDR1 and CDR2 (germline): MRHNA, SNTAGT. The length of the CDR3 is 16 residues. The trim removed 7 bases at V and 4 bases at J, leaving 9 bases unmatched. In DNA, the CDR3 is TGTGCCAGCAACGTGAAAGGGACTAGCGGTTACAATGAGCAGTTCTTC. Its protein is CASNVKGTSGYNEQFF.

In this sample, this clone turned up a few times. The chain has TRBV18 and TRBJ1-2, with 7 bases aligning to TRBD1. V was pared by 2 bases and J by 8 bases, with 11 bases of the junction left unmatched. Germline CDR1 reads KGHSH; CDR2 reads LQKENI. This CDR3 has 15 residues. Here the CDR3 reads CASSPIVDRADGYTF. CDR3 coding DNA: TGTGCCAGCTCACCAATCGTAGACAGGGCGGACGGCTACACCTTC.

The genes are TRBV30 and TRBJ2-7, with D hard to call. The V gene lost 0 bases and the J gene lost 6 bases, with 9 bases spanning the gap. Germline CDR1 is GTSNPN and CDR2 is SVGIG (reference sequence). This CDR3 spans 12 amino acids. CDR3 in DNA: TGTGCCTGGAGTGTATCGGGTTTCGAGCAGTACTTC. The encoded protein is CAWSVSGFEQYF.

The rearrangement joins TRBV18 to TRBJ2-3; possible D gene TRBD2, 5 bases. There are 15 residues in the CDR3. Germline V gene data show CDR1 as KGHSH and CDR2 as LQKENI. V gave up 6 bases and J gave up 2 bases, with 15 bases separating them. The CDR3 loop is CASSLARAHTDTQYF. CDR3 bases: TGTGCCAGCTCCCTCGCGAGGGCCCACACAGATACGCAGTATTTT.

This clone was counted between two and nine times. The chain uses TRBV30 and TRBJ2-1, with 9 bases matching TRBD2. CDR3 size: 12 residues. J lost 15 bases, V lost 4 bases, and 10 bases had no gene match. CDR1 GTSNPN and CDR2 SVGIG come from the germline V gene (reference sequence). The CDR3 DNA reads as TGTGCCTGGAAGGCGCGGGGGGGCCCATGGTTCTTC. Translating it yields CAWKARGGPWFF. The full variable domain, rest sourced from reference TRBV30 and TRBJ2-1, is SQTIHQWPATLVQPVGSPLSLECTVEGTSNPNLYWYRQAAGRGLQLLFYSVGIGQISSEVPQNLSASRPQDRQFILSSKKLLLSDSGFYLCAWKARGGPWFFGPGTRLTVL.

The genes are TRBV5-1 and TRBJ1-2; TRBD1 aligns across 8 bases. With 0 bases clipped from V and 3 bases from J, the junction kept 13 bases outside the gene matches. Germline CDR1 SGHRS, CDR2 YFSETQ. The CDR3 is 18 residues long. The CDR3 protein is CASSLGGDRSFTDYGYTF. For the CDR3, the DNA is TGCGCCAGCAGCTTGGGGGGGGACAGGTCATTCACCGACTATGGCTACACCTTC.

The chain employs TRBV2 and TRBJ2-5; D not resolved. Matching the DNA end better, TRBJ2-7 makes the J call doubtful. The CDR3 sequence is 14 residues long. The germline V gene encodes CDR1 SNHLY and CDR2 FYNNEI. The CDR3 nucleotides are TGTGCCAGCAGTGGTACTAAAAAGGCCTACGAGCAGTACTTC. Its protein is CASSGTKKAYEQYF.

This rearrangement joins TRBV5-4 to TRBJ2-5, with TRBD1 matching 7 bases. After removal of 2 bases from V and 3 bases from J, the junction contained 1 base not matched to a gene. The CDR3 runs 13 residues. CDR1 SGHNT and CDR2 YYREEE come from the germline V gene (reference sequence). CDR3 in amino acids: CASSFGTEETQYF. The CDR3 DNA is TGTGCCAGCAGCTTCGGGACAGAAGAGACCCAGTACTTC.